The source of this T cell receptor beta chain is a study of blood T cell repertoires in COVID-19. Here immunoSEQ multiplex PCR was the method, and the copy in TCRdb shows in-frame clones only, minus some. Here the sample spans a few hundred thousand clones, around 87% being singletons. This CDR3 spans 15 amino acids. After removal of 4 bases from V and 5 bases from J, the junction contained 7 bases not matched to a gene. Germline loops: CDR1 SGHNT, CDR2 YYREEE (reference sequence). The TCR was taken from a woman in her 30s with COVID-19, enrolled during active disease. The sequenced sample consisted of peripheral blood. The J gene is TRBJ2-1, the V gene TRBV5-4; 9 positions match TRBD2. CDR3 nucleotide sequence: TGTGCCAGCAGCACCGGACTAGCGAGAAACAATGAGCAGTTCTTC. This gives the protein CASSTGLARNNEQFF.